This T cell receptor beta chain was sequenced for a study of T cells in Graves' hyperthyroidism and ophthalmopathy. Study outcomes and limitations: Ophthalmopathy got predicted by the model a median approximately 6.3 months before its onset. Within blood appeared most thyroid clonotypes that had expanded above 0.001.

The TCR beta CDR3 regions underwent amplification using RNA transcripts as the source. First-round RT-PCR targeting the TCR CDR3 was performed with the HTBI primer set. TCRdb reprocessed the multiplex PCR reads via MiXCR and lists one record per CDR3 protein. This repertoire shows 660,000 or so distinct CDR3 sequences, 20% to 25% found once; its top ten account for about 34%. There are many counts of this clonotype. What it recognizes is unknown. The diagnoses drew upon clinical symptoms, serum thyroxine and TRAb, thyroid ultrasound and orbital computed tomography. Fresh peripheral blood, 10 ml, was the source of the PBMCs. The V and J ends lost 3 bases and 2 bases respectively, with 11 bases between them. The CDR3 extends over 14 amino acids. The germline gives CDR1 SGHTA, CDR2 FQGNSA.

The receptor was isolated from a man aged 25 to 40 with Graves' ophthalmopathy. The sample consisted of blood. The V call is TRBV7-2, the J call TRBJ2-7; D is perhaps TRBD2 (6 bases). The CDR3 reads CASSFGGTAYEQYF. The DNA for the CDR3 is TGTGCCAGCAGCTTCGGCGGGACGGCCTACGAGCAGTACTTC.